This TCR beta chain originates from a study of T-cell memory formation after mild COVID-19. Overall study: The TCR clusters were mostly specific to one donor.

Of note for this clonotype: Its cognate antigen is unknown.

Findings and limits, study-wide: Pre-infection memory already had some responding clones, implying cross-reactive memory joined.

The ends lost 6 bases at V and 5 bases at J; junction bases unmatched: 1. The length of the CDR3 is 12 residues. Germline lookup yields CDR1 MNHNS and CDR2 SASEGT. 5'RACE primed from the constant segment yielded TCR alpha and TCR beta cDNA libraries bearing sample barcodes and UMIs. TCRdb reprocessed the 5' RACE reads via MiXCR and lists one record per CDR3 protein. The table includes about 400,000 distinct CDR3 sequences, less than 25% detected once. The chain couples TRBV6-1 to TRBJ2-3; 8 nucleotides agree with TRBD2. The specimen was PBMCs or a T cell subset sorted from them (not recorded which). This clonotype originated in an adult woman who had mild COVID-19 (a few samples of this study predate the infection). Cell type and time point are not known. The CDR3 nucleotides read TGTGCCAGCAGCGGGGGGGGAGATACGCAGTATTTT. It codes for CASSGGGDTQYF.